Given below is one T cell receptor (beta chain) in context. The authors' processing: It was from reference gene primer amplification that nucleated cell counts were estimated. TCRdb keeps only in-frame clones here, not all; method: immunoSEQ multiplex PCR. Clone size and the V and J calls come from that table; the DNA yielded D and trimming. This table has 140,000 to 150,000 clones, roughly 76% appearing once. The data stem from a study of blood T cell repertoires in COVID-19. As for the study in general: Whether acute or convalescent, the COVID-19 samples came from the United States, Italy and Spain. T cells, B-cell-depleted T cells, or PBMCs supplied cDNA or gDNA.

The clonotype comes from a human donor with acute or convalescent COVID-19. The donor label of this sample is uncertain. The source material was peripheral blood.

CDR3 coding DNA: TGTGCCAGTAGACCCAAGCGGACAGGGGGAGAGACCCAGTACTTC. Residues: CASRPKRTGGETQYF. The chain carries TRBV19 and TRBJ2-5, with 10 bases aligning to TRBD1. The CDR3 runs 15 residues. V dropped 6 bases and J dropped 4; count of bases not matched to a gene: 8. Germline assignment: CDR1 LNHDA and CDR2 SQIVND (reference sequence).